The T cell receptor beta chain under discussion was sequenced for a study of CD8+ T cells in alopecia areata. On the study more broadly: Oral tofacitinib, 5 to 10 mg twice daily, was given in an open-label trial. It was 6 to 18 months of tofacitinib, and then there were 6 months off drug.

CDR3 length equals 15 residues. CDR1 and CDR2 from the germline V gene are ENHRY and SYGVKD. V was pared by 3 bases and J by 2 bases, with 11 bases between. Those with alopecia areata gave lesional scalp punch biopsies and peripheral blood. Sequencing relied on a cDNA template that was reverse transcribed from extracted RNA. Sequenced by immunoSEQ multiplex PCR; TCRdb stores in-frame clones only, minus some. The table shows roughly 20,000 clones, with more than 50% occurring only once. This clonotype originated in a human donor with alopecia areata. The gene calls are TRBV10-3 and TRBJ2-1; either TRBD1 or TRBD2 may fit D (5 bases each). Sequencing used skin, obtained at week 0. CDR3 in DNA: TGTGCCATCAGTGAACGGGGCCGCGCCTACAATGAGCAGTTCTTC. Translated: CAISERGRAYNEQFF.